What follows is one TCR beta chain and its context. The data were obtained in a study of blood T cells in healthy people across ages. Together with a sample-barcoded 5' primer, a J-beta primer mix was included in a second PCR lasting roughly 7 to 11 cycles. MiXCR, run by TCRdb on the 5' RACE reads, gives a single entry per CDR3 protein. The sample carries approximately 770,000 distinct CDR3 sequences, roughly 64% recorded once. Germline values: CDR1 SGHRS, CDR2 YFSETQ. The ends were cut back, 7 bases at V and 0 bases at J, with 11 bases in the middle. This CDR3 has 15 residues. Input material: blood. The TCR originated in a man aged 25-45 years in good health. The rearrangement links TRBV5-1 to TRBJ2-6; D ambiguous. The CDR3 region is CASRPWDSGANVLTF. The CDR3 nucleotides read TGCGCCAGCCGTCCTTGGGACTCTGGGGCCAACGTCCTGACTTTC.